These T cell receptor beta chains were read from a single sample in a study of shared clonotypes between healthy human individuals. Clones were sequenced by immunoSEQ multiplex PCR, and TCRdb holds only the in-frame ones, with some missing. The sample consists of roughly 2 million clones, roughly 94% of them appearing once. Sample: naive CD4+ T cells sorted from blood. All receptors derive from a man in his late teens or twenties in good health. Both conserved end residues are part of each CDR3. D genes are given only for firm matches. The size field is filled for only some rows; it gives once, few, many or a size class.

>TRBJ1-1|NA|TRBV5-1|NA
TGCGCCAGCAGCTTGACCGGACAGACCTACACTGAAGCTTTCTTT
CASSLTGQTYTEAFF
>TRBJ2-3|NA|TRBV5-6|once
TGTGCCAGCCGTGTTGGAGGTGGGAGCACAGATACGCAGTATTTT
CASRVGGGSTDTQYF
>TRBJ2-1|TRBD2|TRBV7-7|NA
TGTGCTAGCAGCTTAGCGCGGCGGGAGAGCTCCTACAATGAGCAGTTCTTC
CASSLARRESSYNEQFF
>TRBJ2-1|NA|TRBV12-5|NA
TGTGCTAGTGGTTTGGACAGCCGGGGTCCTCAGTTCTTC
CASGLDSRGPQFF
>TRBJ2-7|NA|TRBV6-5|NA
TGTGCCAGCAGTGTAGGGTACGAGCAGTACTTC
CASSVGYEQYF
>TRBJ1-2|NA|TRBV28|NA
TGTGCCACGCTTCGGGCAGACGGAATAGGCTACACCTTC
CATLRADGIGYTF
>TRBJ2-7|NA|TRBV11-2|NA
TGTGCCAGCAGCTTAGCTTTAGGGCTATACTCCGAGCAGTACTTC
CASSLALGLYSEQYF
>TRBJ1-3|NA|TRBV6-5|NA
TGTGCCAGCAGTTACTCGATCGGGGGGTTTGGAAACACCATATATTTT
CASSYSIGGFGNTIYF
>TRBJ1-2|NA|TRBV18|NA
TGTGCCAGCTCACCACTGGGGATAGACAGCTGGGGCTACACCTTC
CASSPLGIDSWGYTF
>TRBJ2-7|NA|TRBV10-3|NA
TGTGCCATCAGACCAGACTCTACGTCCGACGAGCAGTACTTC
CAIRPDSTSDEQYF
>TRBJ1-6|NA|TRBV5-6|NA
TGTGCCAGCAGCTTGGTAGGGGCGCGGGATTCACCCCTCCACTTT
CASSLVGARDSPLHF
>TRBJ2-6|TRBD2|TRBV4-3|NA
TGCGCCAGCAGCCAAGATCTAAGCTCTAGCGGGAGGCTTGGGGCCAACGTCCTGACTTTC
CASSQDLSSSGRLGANVLTF
>TRBJ2-7|TRBD2|TRBV27|NA
TGTGCCAGCAGCAAAACTAGCGGGGACTCCTACGAGCAGTACTTC
CASSKTSGDSYEQYF
>TRBJ2-1|NA|TRBV27|NA
TGTGCCAGCAACTTTATGGGGAACCGAGACAATGAGCAGTTCTTC
CASNFMGNRDNEQFF
>TRBJ2-5|TRBD2|TRBV6-1|once
TGTGCCAGCACCTTCGGGGGGGCAGAGACCCAGTACTTC
CASTFGGAETQYF
>TRBJ1-4|TRBD1|TRBV9|NA
TGTGCCAGCAGCGAGGGGACAGGGAAAAATGAAAAACTGTTTTTT
CASSEGTGKNEKLFF
>TRBJ2-1|NA|TRBV18|NA
TGTGCCAGCTCACTCGGGACAAACAATATCTATGAGCAGTTCTTC
CASSLGTNNIYEQFF
>TRBJ1-2|TRBD1|TRBV27|NA
TGTGCCAGCAGTTCTTCCGGGAGGGGGCATAACTATGGCTACACCTTC
CASSSSGRGHNYGYTF
>TRBJ2-1|NA|TRBV18|few
TGTGCCAGCTCACCACCGGGGGACCATGAGCAGTTCTTC
CASSPPGDHEQFF
>TRBJ1-3|NA|TRBV9|NA
TGTGCCAGCAGCGTATGGTCTGGAAACACCATATATTTT
CASSVWSGNTIYF
>TRBJ2-3|TRBD1|TRBV18|NA
TGTGCCAGCTCAGCGAACAGGGGTCGCACAGATACGCAGTATTTT
CASSANRGRTDTQYF